This TCR beta chain was captured by sequencing in a study of radiotherapy plus CTLA-4 blockade in lung cancer. General study findings and limits: Response was reportedly best predicted by early blood T cell clone dynamics, with interferon-beta.

This clone has a single count. Its antigen is undetermined. This table comes from immunoSEQ multiplex PCR, and its TCRdb copy is limited to in-frame clones, with some not included. The table has tens of thousands of clones, roughly two thirds seen once. The TCR comes from a human donor with non-small cell lung cancer who had stable disease on radiotherapy plus ipilimumab. Sample: peripheral blood, taken from a patient treated with radiotherapy plus ipilimumab.

The CDR3 loop reads CASSPPTGDRAEAFF. CDR3 sequence (DNA): TGTGCCAGCTCACCACCAACCGGGGATCGGGCTGAAGCTTTCTTT. The rearrangement links TRBV18 to TRBJ1-1; no reliable D call. This CDR3 comprises 15 residues. Deletions cut 0 bases from V and 6 bases from J, with 14 bases between. Germline V gene lookup returns CDR1 KGHSH and CDR2 LQKENI.